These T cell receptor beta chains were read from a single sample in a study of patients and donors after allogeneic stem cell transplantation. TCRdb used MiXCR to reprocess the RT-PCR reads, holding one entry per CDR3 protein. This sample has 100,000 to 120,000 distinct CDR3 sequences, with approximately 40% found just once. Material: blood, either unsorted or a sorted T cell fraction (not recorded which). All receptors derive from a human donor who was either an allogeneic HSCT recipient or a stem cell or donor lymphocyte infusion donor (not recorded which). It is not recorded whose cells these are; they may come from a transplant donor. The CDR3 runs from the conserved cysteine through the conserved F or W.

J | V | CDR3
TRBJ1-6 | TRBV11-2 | CASSRNIHNSPLHF
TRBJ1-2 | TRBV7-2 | CASSPLNRVRGYTF
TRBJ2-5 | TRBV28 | CASSLMGGSVGETQYF
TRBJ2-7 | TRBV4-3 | CASSQDRGNGYEQYF
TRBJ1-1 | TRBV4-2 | CASSQDGKGEALLSEAFF
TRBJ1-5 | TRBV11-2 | CASRRRRASTNQPQHF
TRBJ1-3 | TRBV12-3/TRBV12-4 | CASSEVGTIYF
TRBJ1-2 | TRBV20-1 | CSARTDPDQNYGYTF
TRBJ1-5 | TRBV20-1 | CSARNSNQPQHF
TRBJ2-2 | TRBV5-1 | CASSLAGEIGELFF
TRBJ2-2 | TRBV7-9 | CASRAGHWDTGELFF
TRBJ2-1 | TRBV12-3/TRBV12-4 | CASRRTSVNEQFF
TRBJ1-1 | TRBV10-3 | CAISGGVGTEAFF
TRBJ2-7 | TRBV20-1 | CSARGLYEQYF
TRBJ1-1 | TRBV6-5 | CASSYNRQLNTEAFF
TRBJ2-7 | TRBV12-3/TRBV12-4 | CASSFKASGIHEQYF
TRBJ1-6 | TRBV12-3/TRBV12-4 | CASRDSPLHF
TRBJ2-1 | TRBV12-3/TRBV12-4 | CASRGLAGNEQFF
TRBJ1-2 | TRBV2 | CASSEWGNYGYTF
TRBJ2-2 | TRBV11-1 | CASSISLNTGELFF
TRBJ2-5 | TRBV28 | CASSFVAETQYF
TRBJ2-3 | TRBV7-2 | CASSLAGTSTADTQYF
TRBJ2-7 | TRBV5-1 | CASSFGTGVYEQYF
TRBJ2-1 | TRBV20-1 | CSAEGGNNEQFF
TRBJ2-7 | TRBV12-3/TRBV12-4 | CASSRSSDPSYEQYF
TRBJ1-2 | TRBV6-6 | CASSYVWGTNYGYTF
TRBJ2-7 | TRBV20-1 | CSAGGLAGDEQYF
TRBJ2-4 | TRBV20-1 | CSARGSAGPGDIQYF
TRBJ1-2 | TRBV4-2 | CASSSGGLDRWNGYTF
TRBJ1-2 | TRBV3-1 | CASSQWAENGYTF
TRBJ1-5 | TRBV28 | CASSFQGSRSNQPQHF
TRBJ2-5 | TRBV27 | CASSLGGLAGQETQYF
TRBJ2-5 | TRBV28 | CASSHPTTSGRRETQYF
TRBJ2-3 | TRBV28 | CASSLGASPQYF
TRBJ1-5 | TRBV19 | CASSSWSNQPQHF
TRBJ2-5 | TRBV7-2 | CASSLSEATQYF
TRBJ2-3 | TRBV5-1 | CASRQGSVPTDTQYF
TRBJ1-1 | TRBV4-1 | CASSQGQDRPNTEAFF
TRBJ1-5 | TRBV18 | CASSPIGQPQHF
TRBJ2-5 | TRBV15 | CATSRQGETQYF
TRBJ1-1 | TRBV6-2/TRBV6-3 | CASSYGVDTEAFF
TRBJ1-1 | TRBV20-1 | CSARSRGRPNTEAFF
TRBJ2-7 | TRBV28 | CASSLTSPSGYEQYF
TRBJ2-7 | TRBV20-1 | CSASSPGPYEQYF
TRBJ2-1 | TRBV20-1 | CSAKLAGPEFF